A selection of T cell receptor beta chains follows, all from one sample in a study of T cells after posttransplantation cyclophosphamide. TCRdb's copy holds only in-frame clones and misses some; the assay was immunoSEQ multiplex PCR. This repertoire lists about 26,000 clones without singletons; approximately 1.5% sits in the top ten. The material sequenced was PBMCs. The source of these receptors is a man over 45 in good health, CMV-negative, and a related stem cell transplant donor. The CDR3 runs from the conserved cysteine through the conserved F or W. A D gene is named only where the DNA matches it firmly. Not every row has a clone size; where given, it reads once, few, many or a size class.

j_call: TRBJ2-2
v_call: TRBV7-3
clone_size: many
d_call: TRBD2
cdr3_aa: CASSLFLAGEDTGELFF
cdr3_nt: TGTGCCAGCAGCTTGTTCCTAGCGGGAGAGGACACCGGGGAGCTGTTTTTT

j_call: TRBJ1-5
v_call: TRBV5-1
clone_size: many
d_call: -
cdr3_aa: CASSLERTGQPQHF
cdr3_nt: TGCGCCAGCAGCTTGGAGCGGACGGGGCAGCCCCAGCATTTT

j_call: TRBJ1-1
v_call: TRBV6-5
clone_size: many
d_call: -
cdr3_aa: CASSYSTRTEAFF
cdr3_nt: TGTGCCAGCAGTTACTCGACACGCACTGAAGCTTTCTTT

j_call: TRBJ1-2
v_call: TRBV5-1
clone_size: many
d_call: TRBD1
cdr3_aa: CASRRGQGAGGYTF
cdr3_nt: TGCGCCAGCAGACGGGGACAGGGGGCAGGTGGCTACACCTTC

j_call: TRBJ2-5
v_call: TRBV15
clone_size: -
d_call: TRBD2
cdr3_aa: CATSPRGRDETQYF
cdr3_nt: TGTGCCACCAGCCCCCGAGGGAGGGACGAGACCCAGTACTTC

j_call: TRBJ2-1
v_call: TRBV10-3
clone_size: many
d_call: -
cdr3_aa: CAMGTPPLLRTYNEQFF
cdr3_nt: TGTGCCATGGGGACACCCCCGCTCCTTAGAACCTACAATGAGCAGTTCTTC

j_call: TRBJ2-1
v_call: TRBV28
clone_size: many
d_call: TRBD2
cdr3_aa: CASTSAASGYNEQFF
cdr3_nt: TGTGCCAGCACCTCGGCGGCTAGCGGTTACAATGAGCAGTTCTTC

j_call: TRBJ2-1
v_call: TRBV5-6
clone_size: many
d_call: TRBD1
cdr3_aa: CASGDRVDNEQFF
cdr3_nt: TGTGCCAGCGGGGACAGGGTAGACAATGAGCAGTTCTTC

j_call: TRBJ1-1
v_call: TRBV30
clone_size: many
d_call: TRBD1
cdr3_aa: CAWSGAGGRNTEAFF
cdr3_nt: TGTGCCTGGAGCGGGGCAGGGGGCAGGAACACTGAAGCTTTCTTT

j_call: TRBJ2-1
v_call: TRBV18
clone_size: many
d_call: TRBD1
cdr3_aa: CASSNAAGQDYNEQFF
cdr3_nt: TGTGCCAGCTCGAACGCGGCCGGACAGGATTACAATGAGCAGTTCTTC

j_call: TRBJ2-1
v_call: TRBV5-1
clone_size: many
d_call: -
cdr3_aa: CASSLAILSNEQFF
cdr3_nt: TGCGCCAGCAGCTTGGCCATACTGTCTAATGAGCAGTTCTTC

j_call: TRBJ1-5
v_call: TRBV19
clone_size: many
d_call: -
cdr3_aa: CASSLGAGNQPQHF
cdr3_nt: TGTGCCAGTAGTCTGGGGGCTGGCAATCAGCCCCAGCATTTT

j_call: TRBJ2-2
v_call: TRBV25-1
clone_size: few
d_call: TRBD1
cdr3_aa: CASRQTGTGTNTGELFF
cdr3_nt: TGTGCCAGCAGACAAACCGGGACAGGGACGAACACCGGGGAGCTGTTTTTT

j_call: TRBJ2-3
v_call: TRBV9
clone_size: many
d_call: -
cdr3_aa: CASSPGPPRNTDTQYF
cdr3_nt: TGTGCCAGCAGCCCCGGTCCCCCAAGAAACACAGATACGCAGTATTTT

j_call: TRBJ2-1
v_call: TRBV10-3
clone_size: many
d_call: TRBD2
cdr3_aa: CATLAGQTYNEQFF
cdr3_nt: TGTGCCACGTTAGCGGGCCAGACCTACAATGAGCAGTTCTTC

j_call: TRBJ2-3
v_call: TRBV5-1
clone_size: many
d_call: TRBD2
cdr3_aa: CASSLAWPSGSATDTQYF
cdr3_nt: TGCGCCAGCAGTCTGGCGTGGCCTAGCGGGAGCGCGACAGATACGCAGTATTTT

j_call: TRBJ1-5
v_call: TRBV27
clone_size: many
d_call: TRBD1
cdr3_aa: CASSKDRSSNQPQHF
cdr3_nt: TGTGCCAGCAGTAAGGACAGGTCTAGCAATCAGCCCCAGCATTTT

j_call: TRBJ2-1
v_call: TRBV10-2
clone_size: many
d_call: TRBD2
cdr3_aa: CASSELAGTYNEQFF
cdr3_nt: TGCGCCAGCAGTGAGCTAGCGGGAACCTACAATGAGCAGTTCTTC

j_call: TRBJ1-2
v_call: TRBV10-3
clone_size: many
d_call: -
cdr3_aa: CATRTTGHANYGYTF
cdr3_nt: TGTGCCACCCGGACTACAGGACACGCTAACTATGGCTACACCTTC

j_call: TRBJ2-5
v_call: TRBV6-1
clone_size: many
d_call: TRBD1
cdr3_aa: CASSTGTGDVETQYF
cdr3_nt: TGTGCCAGCAGCACAGGGACAGGGGACGTGGAGACCCAGTACTTC

j_call: TRBJ2-1
v_call: TRBV2
clone_size: many
d_call: TRBD2
cdr3_aa: CASSDSSGGDNEQFF
cdr3_nt: TGTGCCAGCAGTGATTCTAGCGGGGGGGACAATGAGCAGTTCTTC

j_call: TRBJ1-3
v_call: TRBV30
clone_size: many
d_call: -
cdr3_aa: CARGTSGNTIYF
cdr3_nt: TGTGCCCGAGGAACTTCTGGAAACACCATATATTTT

j_call: TRBJ1-6
v_call: TRBV6-5
clone_size: many
d_call: -
cdr3_aa: CASSYDTGHSPLHF
cdr3_nt: TGTGCCAGCAGTTACGACACAGGACATTCACCCCTCCACTTT

j_call: TRBJ1-4
v_call: TRBV4-1
clone_size: many
d_call: TRBD1
cdr3_aa: CASSQQPGQGSTTKEKLFF
cdr3_nt: TGCGCCAGCAGCCAACAGCCGGGACAGGGGTCCACCACTAAGGAAAAACTGTTTTTT

j_call: TRBJ2-7
v_call: TRBV5-1
clone_size: many
d_call: TRBD2
cdr3_aa: CASSLASGSDEQYF
cdr3_nt: TGCGCCAGCAGCTTAGCTAGCGGGAGTGACGAGCAGTACTTC

j_call: TRBJ1-2
v_call: TRBV7-2
clone_size: few
d_call: -
cdr3_aa: CASSLIDSYYGYTF
cdr3_nt: TGTGCCAGCAGCTTAATTGACAGTTACTATGGCTACACCTTC

j_call: TRBJ2-2
v_call: TRBV2
clone_size: many
d_call: -
cdr3_aa: CASSAPEDYGELFF
cdr3_nt: TGTGCCAGCAGTGCTCCAGAGGACTACGGGGAGCTGTTTTTT

j_call: TRBJ2-2
v_call: TRBV6-1
clone_size: many
d_call: -
cdr3_aa: CASSEAPRRSNTGELFF
cdr3_nt: TGTGCCAGCAGTGAAGCCCCTCGCAGGTCGAACACCGGGGAGCTGTTTTTT

j_call: TRBJ2-3
v_call: TRBV5-1
clone_size: many
d_call: -
cdr3_aa: CASSRDSDTQYF
cdr3_nt: TGCGCCAGCAGCCGGGACTCAGATACGCAGTATTTT

j_call: TRBJ2-1
v_call: TRBV10-3
clone_size: many
d_call: -
cdr3_aa: CAISDEGKGFNEQFF
cdr3_nt: TGTGCCATCAGTGACGAGGGAAAGGGCTTCAATGAGCAGTTCTTC

j_call: TRBJ2-3
v_call: TRBV5-1
clone_size: many
d_call: -
cdr3_aa: CASSLAQSTDTQYF
cdr3_nt: TGCGCCAGCAGCTTGGCACAGAGCACAGATACGCAGTATTTT

j_call: TRBJ1-6
v_call: TRBV30
clone_size: few
d_call: -
cdr3_aa: CAWNLRRSPLHF
cdr3_nt: TGTGCCTGGAACCTACGCCGGTCACCCCTCCACTTT

j_call: TRBJ2-7
v_call: TRBV30
clone_size: many
d_call: TRBD1
cdr3_aa: CAWSVSMLTGGAYEQYF
cdr3_nt: TGTGCCTGGAGTGTATCCATGCTGACAGGGGGCGCGTACGAGCAGTACTTC

j_call: TRBJ1-4
v_call: TRBV6-5
clone_size: many
d_call: -
cdr3_aa: CASSPGRRNEKLFF
cdr3_nt: TGTGCCAGCAGCCCTGGTAGGAGAAATGAAAAACTGTTTTTT

j_call: TRBJ1-5
v_call: TRBV29-1
clone_size: many
d_call: TRBD1
cdr3_aa: CSVGQGGNQPQHF
cdr3_nt: TGCAGCGTAGGACAGGGCGGCAATCAGCCCCAGCATTTT

j_call: TRBJ1-1
v_call: TRBV7-9
clone_size: many
d_call: TRBD1
cdr3_aa: CASSFGTENTEAFF
cdr3_nt: TGTGCCAGCAGCTTCGGGACAGAGAACACTGAAGCTTTCTTT

j_call: TRBJ2-2
v_call: TRBV7-9
clone_size: many
d_call: TRBD2
cdr3_aa: CASAGPSGGIGELFF
cdr3_nt: TGTGCCAGCGCTGGACCCTCGGGGGGTATCGGGGAGCTGTTTTTT

j_call: TRBJ1-3
v_call: TRBV18
clone_size: many
d_call: -
cdr3_aa: CASSLNSPSSGNTIYF
cdr3_nt: TGTGCCAGCTCCTTGAACAGCCCGAGCTCTGGAAACACCATATATTTT

j_call: TRBJ1-1
v_call: TRBV27
clone_size: many
d_call: -
cdr3_aa: CASSSQGTEAFF
cdr3_nt: TGTGCCAGCAGTTCACAGGGAACTGAAGCTTTCTTT

j_call: TRBJ1-6
v_call: TRBV6-1
clone_size: -
d_call: -
cdr3_aa: CASSGARGGVTGSPLHF
cdr3_nt: TGTGCCAGCAGTGGAGCGAGGGGGGGGGTGACGGGATCACCCCTCCACTTT

j_call: TRBJ1-2
v_call: TRBV2
clone_size: many
d_call: -
cdr3_aa: CASSDSVIPNYGYTF
cdr3_nt: TGTGCCAGCAGTGATTCGGTCATACCGAACTATGGCTACACCTTC

j_call: TRBJ2-1
v_call: TRBV21-1
clone_size: many
d_call: -
cdr3_aa: CASSRCFPRGQNEQFF
cdr3_nt: TGTGCCAGCAGCAGATGCTTCCCCAGGGGGCAAAATGAGCAGTTCTTC

j_call: TRBJ2-3
v_call: TRBV6-5
clone_size: many
d_call: TRBD1
cdr3_aa: CASTYGDRGTDTQYF
cdr3_nt: TGTGCCAGCACTTACGGGGACAGGGGGACAGATACGCAGTATTTT

j_call: TRBJ1-2
v_call: TRBV19
clone_size: many
d_call: TRBD1
cdr3_aa: CASSIDSRTGPGYTF
cdr3_nt: TGTGCCAGTAGTATAGATAGTAGGACAGGGCCTGGCTACACCTTC

j_call: TRBJ2-1
v_call: TRBV9
clone_size: many
d_call: TRBD2
cdr3_aa: CASSRAGGLAGGGEQFF
cdr3_nt: TGTGCCAGCAGCAGGGCCGGGGGTTTAGCGGGAGGGGGTGAGCAGTTCTTC

j_call: TRBJ2-1
v_call: TRBV20-1
clone_size: many
d_call: -
cdr3_aa: CSARTNNEQFF
cdr3_nt: TGCAGTGCTAGGACTAACAATGAGCAGTTCTTC